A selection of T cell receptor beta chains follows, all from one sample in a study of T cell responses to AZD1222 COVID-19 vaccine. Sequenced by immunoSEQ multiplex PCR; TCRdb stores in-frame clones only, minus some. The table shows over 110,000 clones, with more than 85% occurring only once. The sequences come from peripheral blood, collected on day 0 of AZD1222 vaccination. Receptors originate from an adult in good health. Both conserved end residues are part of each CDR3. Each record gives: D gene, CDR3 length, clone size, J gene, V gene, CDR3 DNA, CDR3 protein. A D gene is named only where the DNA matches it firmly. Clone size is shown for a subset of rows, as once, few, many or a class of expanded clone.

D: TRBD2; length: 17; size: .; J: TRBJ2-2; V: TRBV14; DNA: TGTGCCAGCAGCCAAGATCCAGCGGGAGGGTTGAGCGGGGAGCTGTTTTTT; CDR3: CASSQDPAGGLSGELFF
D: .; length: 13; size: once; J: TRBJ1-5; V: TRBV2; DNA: TGTGCCAGCGGGACCGATAGCAATCAGCCCCAGCATTTT; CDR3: CASGTDSNQPQHF
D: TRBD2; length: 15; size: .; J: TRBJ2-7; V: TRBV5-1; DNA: TGCGCCAGCAGCCGGACTAGCGGGAGGGCCTACGAGCAGTACTTC; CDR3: CASSRTSGRAYEQYF
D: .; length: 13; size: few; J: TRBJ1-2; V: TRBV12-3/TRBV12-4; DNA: TGTGCCAGCAGTTTACCCGAGGGCTATGGCTACACCTTC; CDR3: CASSLPEGYGYTF
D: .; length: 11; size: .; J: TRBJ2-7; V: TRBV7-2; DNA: TGTGCCAGCAGCAACAACTACGAGCAGTACTTC; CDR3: CASSNNYEQYF
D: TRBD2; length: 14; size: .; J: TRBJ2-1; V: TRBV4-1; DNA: TGCGCCAGCAGCCGGAATAGCGGGAGGGTTGAGCAGTTCTTC; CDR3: CASSRNSGRVEQFF
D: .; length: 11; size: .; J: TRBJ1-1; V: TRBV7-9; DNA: TGTGCCAGCAGCTTGGTGGCCGGGGGTTTCTTT; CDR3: CASSLVAGGFF
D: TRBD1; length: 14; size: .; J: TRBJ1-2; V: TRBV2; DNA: TGTGCCAGCAGCGGACAGGGGCTCAACTATGGCTACACCTTC; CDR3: CASSGQGLNYGYTF
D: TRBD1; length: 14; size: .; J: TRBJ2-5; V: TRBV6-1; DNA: TGTGCCAGCAGTGAGGACAGGGTAATGGAGACCCAGTACTTC; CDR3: CASSEDRVMETQYF
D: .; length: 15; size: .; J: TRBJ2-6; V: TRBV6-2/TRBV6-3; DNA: TGTGCCAGCAGTTATTTACTCTCTGGGGCCAACGTCCTGACTTTC; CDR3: CASSYLLSGANVLTF
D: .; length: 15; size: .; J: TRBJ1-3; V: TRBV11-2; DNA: TGTGCCAGCAGCTTGAATTCGGGATCTGGAAACACCATATATTTT; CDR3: CASSLNSGSGNTIYF
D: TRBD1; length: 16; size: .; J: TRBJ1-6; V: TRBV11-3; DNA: TGTGCCAGCAGCTTGGGACAGGGCTCCTATAATTCACCCCTCCACTTT; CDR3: CASSLGQGSYNSPLHF
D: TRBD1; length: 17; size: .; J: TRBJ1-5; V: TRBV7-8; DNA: TGTGCCAGCAGCTTGGGACAGGCGACCGGAAGCAATCAGCCCCAGCATTTT; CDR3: CASSLGQATGSNQPQHF
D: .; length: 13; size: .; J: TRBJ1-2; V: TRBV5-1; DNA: TGCGCCAGCAGCGGGACGGTGGGCTATGGCTACACCTTC; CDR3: CASSGTVGYGYTF
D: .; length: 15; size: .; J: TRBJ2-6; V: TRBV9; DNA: TGTGCCAGCAGCGTAGAGGGGGCTGGGGCCAACGTCCTGACTTTC; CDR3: CASSVEGAGANVLTF
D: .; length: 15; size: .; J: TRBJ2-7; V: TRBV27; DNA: TGTGCCAGCAGTCTTTCTATAGCACCCACCTACGAGCAGTACTTC; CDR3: CASSLSIAPTYEQYF
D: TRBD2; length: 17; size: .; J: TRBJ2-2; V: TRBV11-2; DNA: TGTGCCAGCAGCTTACGACTAGCGGGAGCTCTCACCGGGGAGCTGTTTTTT; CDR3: CASSLRLAGALTGELFF
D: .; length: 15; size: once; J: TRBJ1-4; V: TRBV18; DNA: TGTGCCAGCTCACCCGGGCGTCAGGGGAGCGAAAAACTGTTTTTT; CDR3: CASSPGRQGSEKLFF
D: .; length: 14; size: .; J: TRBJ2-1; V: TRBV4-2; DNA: TGTGCCAGCAGCCAAGTATCGAATTACAATGAGCAGTTCTTC; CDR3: CASSQVSNYNEQFF
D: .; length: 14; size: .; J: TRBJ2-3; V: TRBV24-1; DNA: TGTGCCACCAGTCGGGGGGCTAGCACAGATACGCAGTATTTT; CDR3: CATSRGASTDTQYF
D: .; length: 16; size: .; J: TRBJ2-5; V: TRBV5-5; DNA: TGTGCCAGCAGCCTCGGTGTTGGGGGCGCGGAGGAGACCCAGTACTTC; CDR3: CASSLGVGGAEETQYF
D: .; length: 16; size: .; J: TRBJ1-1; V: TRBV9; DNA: TGTGCCAGCAGCGCCTGGGACCGACTAATAAACACTGAAGCTTTCTTT; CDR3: CASSAWDRLINTEAFF
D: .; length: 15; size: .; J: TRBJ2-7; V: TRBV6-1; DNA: TGTGCCAGCAGTGAGACCGGCGGAGCGCACTACGAGCAGTACTTC; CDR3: CASSETGGAHYEQYF
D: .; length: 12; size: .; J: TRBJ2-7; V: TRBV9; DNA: TGTGCCAGCAGCGGCCAGGGCTACGAGCAGTACTTC; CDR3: CASSGQGYEQYF
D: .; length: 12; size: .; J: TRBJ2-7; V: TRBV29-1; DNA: TGCAGCGGAGGGCAGGGGTATTACGAGCAGTACTTC; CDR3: CSGGQGYYEQYF
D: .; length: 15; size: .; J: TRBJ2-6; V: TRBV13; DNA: TGTGCCAGCAGCGCATACAGGGCCGGGGCCAACGTCCTGACTTTC; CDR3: CASSAYRAGANVLTF
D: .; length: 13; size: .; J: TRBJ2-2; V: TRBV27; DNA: TGTGCCAGCAGTCCCCTGTACACCGGGGAGCTGTTTTTT; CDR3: CASSPLYTGELFF
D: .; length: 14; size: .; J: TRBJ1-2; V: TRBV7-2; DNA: TGTGCCAGCAGCTTAATGGGAATAGCGCGAGGCTACACCTTC; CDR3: CASSLMGIARGYTF
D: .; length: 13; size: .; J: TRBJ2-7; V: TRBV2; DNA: TGTGCCAGCAGGGCCGACCCTACCTACGAGCAGTACTTC; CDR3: CASRADPTYEQYF
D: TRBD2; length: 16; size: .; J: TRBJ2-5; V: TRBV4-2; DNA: TGTGCCAGCAGCCAAGTGAGCCCGGGACTAGCGGAGACCCAGTACTTC; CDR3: CASSQVSPGLAETQYF
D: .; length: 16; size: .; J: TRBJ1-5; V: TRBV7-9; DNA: TGTGCCAGCAGCTTAGGGTCCCCAGCGGGCAATCAGCCCCAGCATTTT; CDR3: CASSLGSPAGNQPQHF
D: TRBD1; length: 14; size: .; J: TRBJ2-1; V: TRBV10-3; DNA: TGTGCCATCAGTGAGACAGGGGTAGTCAATGAGCAGTTCTTC; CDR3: CAISETGVVNEQFF
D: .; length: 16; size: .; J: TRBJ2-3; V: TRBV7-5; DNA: TGTGCCAAACCGTGGGGGATACTAGGCCCCACAGATACGCAGTATTTT; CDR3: CAKPWGILGPTDTQYF
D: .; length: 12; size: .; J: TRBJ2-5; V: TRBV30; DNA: TGTGCCTGGGGAGACGCTCAAGAGACCCAGTACTTC; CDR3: CAWGDAQETQYF
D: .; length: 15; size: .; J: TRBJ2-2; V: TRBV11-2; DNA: TGTGCCAGCAGCTTAATCGTGACAGCCACCGGGGAGCTGTTTTTT; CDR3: CASSLIVTATGELFF
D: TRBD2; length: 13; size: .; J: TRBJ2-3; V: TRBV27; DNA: TGTGCCAGCAGTCTTAAGGGACTAGGAGCGCAGTATTTT; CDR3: CASSLKGLGAQYF
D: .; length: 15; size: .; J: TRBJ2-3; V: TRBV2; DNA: TGTGCCAGCAGTGCCGAGGGGGGGCAAACAGATACGCAGTATTTT; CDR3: CASSAEGGQTDTQYF
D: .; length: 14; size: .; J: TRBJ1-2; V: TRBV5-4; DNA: TGTGCCAGCAGCTTGGACCCGGGAGCCTATGGCTACACCTTC; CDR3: CASSLDPGAYGYTF
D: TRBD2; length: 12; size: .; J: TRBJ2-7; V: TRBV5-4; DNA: TGTGCCAGCAGCGGGGGGGGCTACGAGCAGTACTTC; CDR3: CASSGGGYEQYF
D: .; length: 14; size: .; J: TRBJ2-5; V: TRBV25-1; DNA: TGTGCCAGCAGCAACAGGTTCTCGGGGGAGACCCAGTACTTC; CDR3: CASSNRFSGETQYF
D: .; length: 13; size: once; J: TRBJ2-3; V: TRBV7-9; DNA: TGTGCCAGCAGCTCAGCGAGCTCCACCGGCAAGTATTTT; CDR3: CASSSASSTGKYF
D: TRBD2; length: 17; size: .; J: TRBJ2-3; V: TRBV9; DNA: TGTGCCAGCAGCGTAGGTTCGTACGGGGGGAGCACAGATACGCAGTATTTT; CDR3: CASSVGSYGGSTDTQYF
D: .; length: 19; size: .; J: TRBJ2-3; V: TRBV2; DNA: TGTGCCAGCAGTGTGAAACTAATGGGGGAGCGGATAGGCACAGATACGCAGTATTTT; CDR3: CASSVKLMGERIGTDTQYF
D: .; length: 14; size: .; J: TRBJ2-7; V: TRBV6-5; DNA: TGTGCCAGCAGTTACAGGCGGAGAGACTACGAGCAGTACTTC; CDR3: CASSYRRRDYEQYF
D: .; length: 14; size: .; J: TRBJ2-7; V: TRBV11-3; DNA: TGTGCCAGCCGCGGCGAGGGGTCCCCTTACGAGCAGTACTTC; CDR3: CASRGEGSPYEQYF
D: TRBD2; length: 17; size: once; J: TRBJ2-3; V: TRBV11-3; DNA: TGTGCCAGCAGCCATCCCGGGGGGGCCCCTAGCACAGATACGCAGTATTTT; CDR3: CASSHPGGAPSTDTQYF
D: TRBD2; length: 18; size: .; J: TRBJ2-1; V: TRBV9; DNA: TGTGCCAGCAGCCCCTGGGGACTAGCGGGAACAGAAGGTAATGAGCAGTTCTTC; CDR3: CASSPWGLAGTEGNEQFF
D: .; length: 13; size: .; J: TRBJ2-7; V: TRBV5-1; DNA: TGCGCCAGCAGCTTGTTGCCCGTGGACGAGCAGTACTTC; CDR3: CASSLLPVDEQYF
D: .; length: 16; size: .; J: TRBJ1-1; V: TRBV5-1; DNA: TGCGCCAGCAGCTTGACGGGACATAACGTTTGGACTGAAGCTTTCTTT; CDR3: CASSLTGHNVWTEAFF
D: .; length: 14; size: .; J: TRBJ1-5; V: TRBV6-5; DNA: TGTGCCAGCAGTACCCGGGGGGGAGGTCAGCCCCAGCATTTT; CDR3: CASSTRGGGQPQHF
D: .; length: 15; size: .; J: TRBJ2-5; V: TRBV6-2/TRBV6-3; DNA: TGTGCCAGCAGCCCCTGGGCCCGGGGACAAGAGACCCAGTACTTC; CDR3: CASSPWARGQETQYF
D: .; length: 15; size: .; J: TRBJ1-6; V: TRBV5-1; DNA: TGCGCCAGCAGCTTGGCCGGGACGGTAAATTCACCCCTCCACTTT; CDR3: CASSLAGTVNSPLHF
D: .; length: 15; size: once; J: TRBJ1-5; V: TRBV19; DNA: TGTGCCAGTAGTGGGTACAGAGGCAGCAATCAGCCCCAGCATTTT; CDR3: CASSGYRGSNQPQHF
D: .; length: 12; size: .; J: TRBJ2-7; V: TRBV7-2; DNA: TGTGCCAGCAGCCAAGGACTACTCGAGCAGTACTTC; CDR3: CASSQGLLEQYF
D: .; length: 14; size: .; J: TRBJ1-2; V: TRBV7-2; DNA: TGTGCCAGCAGACGGACAGTCGCTAACTATGGCTACACCTTC; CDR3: CASRRTVANYGYTF